This T cell receptor (beta chain) was captured by sequencing in a study of blood T cells in healthy people across ages. The use of a sample-barcoded 5' primer and a J-beta primer mix characterized a second PCR of about 7 to 12 cycles. The authors tagged each cDNA molecule using a template-switch adaptor with 12 random nucleotides. A single record per CDR3 protein comes from TCRdb applying MiXCR to the 5' RACE reads. Altogether 750,000 to 850,000 distinct CDR3 sequences are present, 20% to 25% being singletons, with the ten largest covering roughly 3.5%. Drawn from each donor were 7.5 to 10 milliliters of peripheral blood. The CDR3 has 16 amino acids. The V segment lost 1 base and the J segment 8 bases; nucleotides outside the gene matches: 8. Germline V gives CDR1 MGHDK, CDR2 SYGVNS. The data also belong to a second study, concerning T cells of mothers and their children. That source notes: Samples were obtained from a few healthy Caucasian mothers and their six children. It was related mother-child pairs that showed slightly higher overlap than unrelated pairs, without reaching significance.

This clonotype was obtained from a boy between 5 and 17 years old in good health. The sequenced sample consisted of blood. The V gene is TRBV25-1, the J gene TRBJ1-4, with 9 bases identical to TRBD1. The CDR3 nucleotides are TGTGCCAGCAGTGAATCTAGGGGACAGGGACAAGAAAAACTGTTTTTT. This sequence encodes CASSESRGQGQEKLFF.